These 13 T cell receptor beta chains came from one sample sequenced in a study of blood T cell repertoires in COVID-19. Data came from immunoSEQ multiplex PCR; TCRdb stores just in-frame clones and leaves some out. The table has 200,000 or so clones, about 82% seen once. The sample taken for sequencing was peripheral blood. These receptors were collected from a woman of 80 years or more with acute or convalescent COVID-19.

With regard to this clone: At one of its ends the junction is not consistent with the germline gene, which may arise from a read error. The CDR3 DNA sequence: TGTGCTAGCAGCTACGGGACTAGCGGGAGCCCCGGGGAGCTGTTTTTT. This sequence encodes CASSYGTSGSPGELFF. The chain uses TRBV7-7 and TRBJ2-2, with TRBD2 matching over 14 bases. Germline values: CDR1 SSHAT, CDR2 FNYEAQ (reference sequence). CDR3 length: 16 amino acids. Complete variable domain (other parts from reference TRBV7-7 and TRBJ2-2): GAGVSQSPRYKVTKRGQDVTLRCDPISSHATLYWYQQALGQGPEFLTYFNYEAQPDKSGLPSDRFSAERPEGSISTLTIQRTEQRDSAMYRCASSYGTSGSPGELFFGEGSRLTVL.

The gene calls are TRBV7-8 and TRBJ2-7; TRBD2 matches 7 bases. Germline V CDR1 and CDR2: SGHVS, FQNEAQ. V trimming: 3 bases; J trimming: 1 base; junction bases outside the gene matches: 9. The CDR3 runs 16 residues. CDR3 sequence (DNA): TGTGCCAGCAGCTTGCCACCGGGACTACCATCCTACGAGCAGTACTTC. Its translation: CASSLPPGLPSYEQYF.

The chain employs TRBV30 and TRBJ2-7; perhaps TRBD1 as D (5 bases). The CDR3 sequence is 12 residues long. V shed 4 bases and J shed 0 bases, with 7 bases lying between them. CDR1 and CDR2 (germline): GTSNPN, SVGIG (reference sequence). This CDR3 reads CAWTGFSYEQYF. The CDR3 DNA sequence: TGTGCCTGGACAGGGTTCTCCTACGAGCAGTACTTC.

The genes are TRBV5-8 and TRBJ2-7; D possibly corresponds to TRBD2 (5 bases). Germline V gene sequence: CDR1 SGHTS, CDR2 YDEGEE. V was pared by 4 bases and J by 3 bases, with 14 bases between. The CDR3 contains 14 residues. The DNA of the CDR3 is TGTGCCAGCAGCACCCGGGGAGCGAGCTACGAGCAGTACTTC. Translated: CASSTRGASYEQYF.

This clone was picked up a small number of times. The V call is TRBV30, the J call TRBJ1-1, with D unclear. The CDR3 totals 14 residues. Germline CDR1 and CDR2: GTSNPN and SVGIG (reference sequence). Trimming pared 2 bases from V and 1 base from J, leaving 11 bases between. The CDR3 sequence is CAWSPTGGNTEAFF. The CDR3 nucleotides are TGTGCCTGGAGTCCCACCGGCGGGAACACTGAAGCTTTCTTT.

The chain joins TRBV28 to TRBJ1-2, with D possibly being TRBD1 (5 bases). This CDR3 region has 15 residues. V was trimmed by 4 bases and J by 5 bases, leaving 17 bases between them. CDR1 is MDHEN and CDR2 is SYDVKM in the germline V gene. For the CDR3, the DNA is TGTGCCAGCAGTTCGTATGACAGCGACCTATATGGCTACACCTTC. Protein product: CASSSYDSDLYGYTF.

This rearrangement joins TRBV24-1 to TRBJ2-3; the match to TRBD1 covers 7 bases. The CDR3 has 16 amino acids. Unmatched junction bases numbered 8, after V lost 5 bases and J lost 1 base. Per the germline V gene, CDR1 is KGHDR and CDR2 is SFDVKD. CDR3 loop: CATSALTGTGTDTQYF. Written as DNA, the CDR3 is TGTGCCACCAGTGCCTTAACCGGGACAGGCACAGATACGCAGTATTTT.

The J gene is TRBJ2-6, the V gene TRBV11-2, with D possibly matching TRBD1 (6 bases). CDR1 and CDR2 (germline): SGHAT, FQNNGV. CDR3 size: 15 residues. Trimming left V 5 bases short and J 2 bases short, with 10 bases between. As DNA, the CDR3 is TGTGCCAGCAGCCGAGGACAGCCTGGGGCCAACGTCCTGACTTTC. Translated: CASSRGQPGANVLTF.

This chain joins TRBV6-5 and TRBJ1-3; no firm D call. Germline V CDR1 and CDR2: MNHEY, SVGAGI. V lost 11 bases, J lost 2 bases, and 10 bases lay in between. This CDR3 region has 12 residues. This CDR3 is CAYRQPGNTIYF. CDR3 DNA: TGTGCCTACCGACAACCTGGAAACACCATATATTTT.

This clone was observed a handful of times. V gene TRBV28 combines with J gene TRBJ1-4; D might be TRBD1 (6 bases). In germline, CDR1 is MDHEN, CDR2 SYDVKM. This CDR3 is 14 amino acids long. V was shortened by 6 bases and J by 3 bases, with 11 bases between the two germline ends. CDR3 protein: CASSLTGPNEKLFF. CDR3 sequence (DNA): TGTGCCAGCAGCCTGACAGGCCCTAATGAAAAACTGTTTTTT.

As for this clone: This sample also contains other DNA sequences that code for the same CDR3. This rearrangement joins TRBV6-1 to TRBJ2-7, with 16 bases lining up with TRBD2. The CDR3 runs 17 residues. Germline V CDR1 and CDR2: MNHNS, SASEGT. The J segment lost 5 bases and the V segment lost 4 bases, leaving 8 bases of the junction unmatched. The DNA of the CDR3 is TGTGCCAGCAGTGGGGGACTAGCGGGAGGGCCGAAGAACGAGCAGTACTTC. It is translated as CASSGGLAGGPKNEQYF.

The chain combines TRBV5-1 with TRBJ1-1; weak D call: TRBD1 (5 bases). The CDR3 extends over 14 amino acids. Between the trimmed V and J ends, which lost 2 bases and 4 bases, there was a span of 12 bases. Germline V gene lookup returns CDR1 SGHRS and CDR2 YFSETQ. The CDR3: CASSFPGGGTEAFF. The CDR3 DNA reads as TGCGCCAGCAGCTTTCCGGGGGGTGGCACTGAAGCTTTCTTT.

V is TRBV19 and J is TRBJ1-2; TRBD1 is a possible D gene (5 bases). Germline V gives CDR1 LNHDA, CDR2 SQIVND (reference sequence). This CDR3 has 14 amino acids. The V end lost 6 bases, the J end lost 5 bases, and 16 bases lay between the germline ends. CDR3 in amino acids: CASRPNRQLYGYTF. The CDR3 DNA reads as TGTGCCAGTAGGCCCAACCGACAGCTTTATGGCTACACCTTC.